One sample yielded the 23 T cell receptor beta chains listed below, sequenced in a study of control samples from healthy donors and cancer patients. TCRdb keeps only in-frame clones here, not all; method: immunoSEQ multiplex PCR. The top ten hold around 1.3% of the sample, which has 150,000 to 200,000 clones, 90% to 95% seen once. The source material was blood. The receptors were sampled from a woman aged 18-29 years in good health.

The V and J genes are TRBV5-1 and TRBJ1-3; TRBD1 is a possible D gene (5 bases). This CDR3 has 16 residues. V dropped 0 bases and J dropped 0 bases, with 10 bases sitting between them. From germline, CDR1 is SGHRS and CDR2 YFSETQ. The CDR3 DNA reads as TGCGCCAGCAGCTTGGACGGGGCGCGCTCTGGAAACACCATATATTTT. Translation gives CASSLDGARSGNTIYF.

The chain recombines TRBV6-2 or TRBV6-3 with TRBJ2-1; TRBD2 might be the D (6 bases). Germline lookup yields CDR1 MNHEY and CDR2 SVGEGT. The CDR3 totals 13 residues. The ends were cut back, 5 bases at V and 5 bases at J, with 10 bases in the middle. The CDR3 protein is CASSVTRDNEQFF. As DNA, the CDR3 is TGTGCCAGCAGTGTGACTAGGGACAATGAGCAGTTCTTC.

The chain combines TRBV12-3 or TRBV12-4 with TRBJ1-4; D ambiguous. The CDR3 spans 11 residues. The V end lost 1 base, the J end lost 8 bases, and 2 bases lay between the germline ends. This CDR3 is CASSLDEKLFF. Written as DNA, the CDR3 is TGTGCCAGCAGTTTAGACGAAAAACTGTTTTTT.

V and J are TRBV3-1 (or the pseudogene TRBV3-2) and TRBJ1-4, with 9 nucleotides matching TRBD1. Germline V gene lookup returns CDR1 LGHDT and CDR2 YNNKEL (reference sequence). The CDR3 is made up of 15 amino acids. The ends lost 4 bases at V and 5 bases at J; junction bases unmatched: 5. The CDR3 DNA reads as TGTGCCAGCAGCCCCAGACAGGGGGGGAATGAAAAACTGTTTTTT. Translating it yields CASSPRQGGNEKLFF.

CDR3 amino acids: CASSLQSDMVKQPQHF. The DNA of the CDR3 is TGTGCCAGCAGCCTACAATCGGACATGGTGAAGCAGCCCCAGCATTTT. The chain links TRBV5-5 to TRBJ1-5, with a tentative D call TRBD1 (5 bases). Germline loops: CDR1 SGHKS, CDR2 YYEKEE (reference sequence). This CDR3 region has 16 residues. V was trimmed by 4 bases and J by 7 bases, leaving 21 bases between them.

The chain combines TRBV3-1 (or the pseudogene TRBV3-2) with TRBJ2-7; TRBD2 matches at 11 bases. Germline CDR1 LGHDT, CDR2 YNNKEL (reference sequence). The CDR3 is 14 amino acids. Losses at the gene ends were 4 bases for V and 7 bases for J; bases not matched to a gene: 6. The CDR3 sequence: CASSRSGGAREQYF. The CDR3 DNA follows: TGTGCCAGCAGCCGTAGCGGGGGGGCGAGGGAGCAGTACTTC.

The chain combines TRBV28 with TRBJ1-5, with D possibly matching TRBD1 (6 bases). Germline loops: CDR1 MDHEN, CDR2 SYDVKM. V dropped 5 bases and J dropped 4 bases, with 12 bases sitting between them. The CDR3 loop spans 14 amino acids. The CDR3 DNA reads as TGTGCCAGCAGTGGTGGGGGGCGTAATCAGCCCCAGCATTTT. It codes for CASSGGGRNQPQHF.

V is TRBV10-3 and J is TRBJ1-1; 9 nucleotides agree with TRBD1. V shed 10 bases and J 4 bases; nucleotides not matched to a gene: 7. Per the germline V gene, CDR1 is ENHRY and CDR2 is SYGVKD. The CDR3 runs 13 residues. Here the CDR3 reads CATYTGGSTEAFF. The CDR3 DNA sequence: TGTGCCACCTATACAGGGGGCTCCACTGAAGCTTTCTTT.

The J gene is TRBJ1-2, the V gene TRBV19; a weak D match, TRBD1 (5 bases). The CDR3 covers 13 residues. Per the germline V gene, CDR1 is LNHDA and CDR2 is SQIVND (reference sequence). The V gene lost 8 bases and the J gene lost 7 bases, with 17 bases spanning the gap. CDR3 sequence reads: CASSRALSPGYTF. CDR3 nucleotides: TGTGCCAGTTCCAGGGCGCTATCCCCTGGCTACACCTTC.

This sequence joins TRBV7-2 and TRBJ1-5; no clear D gene. The germline V gene has CDR1 SGHTA and CDR2 FQGNSA. Trimming cost V 0 bases and J 7 bases, with 10 bases left between them. This CDR3 region has 14 residues. CDR3 amino acids: CASSLALGEQPQHF. In DNA, the CDR3 is TGTGCCAGCAGCTTAGCCCTCGGGGAACAGCCCCAGCATTTT.

This clone has a single count. J is TRBJ2-3 and V is TRBV6-5; no definite D call. V shed 6 bases and J shed 1 base, with 11 bases lying between them. CDR1 MNHEY and CDR2 SVGAGI come from the germline V gene. This CDR3 spans 14 amino acids. Here the CDR3 reads CASRVSHGTDTQYF. The CDR3 bases are TGTGCCAGCAGGGTGTCCCACGGCACAGATACGCAGTATTTT.

This clone appeared once. The gene calls are TRBV7-8 and TRBJ1-4; no definite D call. Trimming took 0 bases from V and 8 from J, leaving 22 bases between them. Germline loops: CDR1 SGHVS, CDR2 FQNEAQ. The CDR3 is 18 amino acids. The CDR3 region is CASSLARGGYSNKEKLFF. The DNA of the CDR3 is TGTGCCAGCAGCTTAGCGCGTGGAGGCTACTCTAATAAGGAAAAACTGTTTTTT.

The chain links TRBV11-3 to TRBJ2-2; D may be TRBD1 (5 bases). Germline V gene sequence: CDR1 SGHNT, CDR2 YENEEA. The V and J ends lost 6 bases and 1 base respectively, with 9 bases between them. This CDR3 spans 14 amino acids. CDR3 sequence (DNA): TGTGCCAGCAGGCGTACAGGGAACACCGGGGAGCTGTTTTTT. Translating it yields CASRRTGNTGELFF.

The chain links TRBV5-1 to TRBJ1-2; the D is unclear. Looked up from germline, CDR1 is SGHRS and CDR2 is YFSETQ. Trimming left V 0 bases short and J 4 bases short, with 10 bases between. This CDR3 has 14 amino acids. The DNA of the CDR3 is TGCGCCAGCAGCTTGGACACGAAGGGCTATGGCTACACCTTC. It codes for CASSLDTKGYGYTF.

This clone is a singleton in its sample. CDR3 bases: TGTGCCAGCAGCGATGGGATCCCCCAGCCCCAGCATTTT. Encoded protein: CASSDGIPQPQHF. This chain connects TRBV11-2 to TRBJ1-5; D is unclear. The CDR3 spans 13 residues. Germline-derived CDR1 and CDR2 are SGHAT and FQNNGV. V gave up 5 bases and J gave up 7 bases, with 12 bases separating them.

This clone was seen only once. This rearrangement joins TRBV10-2 to TRBJ1-2; maybe TRBD1 (5 bases). Trimming left V 3 bases short and J 4 bases short, with 15 bases between. Germline CDR1 WSHSY, CDR2 SAAADI. The CDR3 contains 15 residues. In DNA form, the CDR3 reads TGCGCCAGCAGTGATGTCGCAGGGTATCCCTATGGCTACACCTTC. This codes for CASSDVAGYPYGYTF.

J is TRBJ1-2 and V is TRBV3-1 (or the pseudogene TRBV3-2); 10 bases agree with TRBD1. This CDR3 is built from 15 residues. The germline V gene has CDR1 LGHDT and CDR2 YNNKEL (reference sequence). V was clipped by 1 base and J by 4 bases; unmatched bases: 3. CDR3 protein: CASSQGDRGSYGYTF. DNA for the CDR3: TGTGCCAGCAGCCAAGGGGACAGGGGCTCCTATGGCTACACCTTC.

This rearrangement joins TRBV2 to TRBJ1-1, with D unresolved. V lost 4 bases and J lost 1, with 7 bases in between. This CDR3 has 13 residues. Per the germline V gene, CDR1 is SNHLY and CDR2 is FYNNEI. The CDR3 sequence: CASSGNRNTEAFF. CDR3 sequence (DNA): TGTGCCAGCAGTGGAAACAGGAACACTGAAGCTTTCTTT.

This chain joins TRBV5-1 and TRBJ1-1; D is perhaps TRBD1 (6 bases). V was shortened by 2 bases and J by 1 base, with 9 bases between the two germline ends. The length of the CDR3 is 14 residues. Germline V gene data show CDR1 as SGHRS and CDR2 as YFSETQ. The CDR3 DNA is TGCGCCAGCAGCTTAGGAGGGGGGAACACTGAAGCTTTCTTT. It specifies CASSLGGGNTEAFF.

Only a few counts were recorded for this clone. V is TRBV7-2 and J is TRBJ1-2, with TRBD1 matching over 8 bases. J gave up 7 bases and V 4 bases, and 14 bases lay outside the gene matches. There are 16 residues in the CDR3. Germline CDR1 reads SGHTA; CDR2 reads FQGNSA. The CDR3 here is CASSSDPGQGAGGYTF. CDR3 nucleotide sequence: TGTGCCAGCAGCTCCGACCCCGGGCAGGGGGCAGGTGGCTACACCTTC.

The chain recombines TRBV7-9 with TRBJ1-1; TRBD1 might be the D (5 bases). The CDR3 contains 14 residues. The germline gives CDR1 SEHNR, CDR2 FQNEAQ (reference sequence). Trimming removed 4 bases at V and 5 bases at J, with 14 bases between. This chain's CDR3 is CASSYRDGGTEAFF. The DNA of the CDR3 is TGTGCCAGCAGCTATCGGGACGGCGGGACTGAAGCTTTCTTT.

The gene calls are TRBV28 and TRBJ1-6; D is possibly TRBD1 (6 bases). The V end lost 6 bases, the J end lost 12 bases, and 15 bases lay between the germline ends. Looked up from germline, CDR1 is MDHEN and CDR2 is SYDVKM. The CDR3 extends over 13 amino acids. This chain's CDR3 is CASRTGLLEPLHF. The CDR3 DNA follows: TGTGCCAGCAGAACAGGGTTGTTGGAACCCCTCCACTTT. The whole variable domain, filled in from reference TRBV28 and TRBJ1-6, reads DVKVTQSSRYLVKRTGEKVFLECVQDMDHENMFWYRQDPGLGLRLIYFSYDVKMKEKGDIPEGYSVSREKKERFSLILESASTNQTSMYLCASRTGLLEPLHFGNGTRLTVT.

The rearrangement uses TRBV28 and TRBJ2-5; D gene unclear. V gave up 3 bases and J gave up 3 bases, with 8 bases separating them. CDR1 is MDHEN, CDR2 SYDVKM, per germline. The CDR3 covers 13 residues. The CDR3 here is CASSLGIEETQYF. In DNA, the CDR3 is TGTGCCAGCAGTTTGGGGATAGAAGAGACCCAGTACTTC.